The clone carrying this T cell receptor beta chain was counted many times. No antigen is known for it. This sample stems from a study of T cells in Graves' hyperthyroidism and ophthalmopathy. Any patient presenting with uncontrolled infection, other autoimmune disease, pregnancy or lactation was left out. The study's findings and limits: Stable hyperthyroidism and ophthalmopathy were separated using 13 V-J signatures.

RNA transcripts served as the template for amplifying TCR beta CDR3 regions. The TCR CDR3 was amplified in a first-round RT-PCR using the HTBI primer set. TCRdb fed the multiplex PCR reads into MiXCR, producing one record per CDR3 protein. The sample lists hundreds of thousands of distinct CDR3 sequences; about a sixth were seen once. Germline V gene data show CDR1 as SGHRS and CDR2 as YFSETQ. The CDR3 sequence is 15 residues long. V gave up 4 bases and J gave up 7 bases; unmatched junction bases: 7. Source material: blood. The chain has TRBV5-1 and TRBJ2-3; 12 nucleotides line up with TRBD2. This TCR derives from a woman aged 18-35 years with Graves' ophthalmopathy. The CDR3 spells CASSVGLAGSNTQYF. The DNA of the CDR3 is TGCGCCAGCAGCGTCGGACTAGCGGGATCCAATACGCAGTATTTT.